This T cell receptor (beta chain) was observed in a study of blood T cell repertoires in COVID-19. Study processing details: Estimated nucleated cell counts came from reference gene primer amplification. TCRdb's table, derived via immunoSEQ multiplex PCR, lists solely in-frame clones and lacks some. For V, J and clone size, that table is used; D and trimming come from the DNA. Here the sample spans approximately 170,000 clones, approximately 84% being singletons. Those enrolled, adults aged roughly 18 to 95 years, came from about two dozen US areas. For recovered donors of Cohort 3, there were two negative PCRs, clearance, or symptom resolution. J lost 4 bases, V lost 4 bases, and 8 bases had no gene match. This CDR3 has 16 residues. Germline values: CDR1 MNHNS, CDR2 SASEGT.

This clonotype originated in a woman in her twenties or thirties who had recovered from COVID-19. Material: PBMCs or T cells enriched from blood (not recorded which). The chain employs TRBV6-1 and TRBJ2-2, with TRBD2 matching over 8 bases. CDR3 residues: CASSAVSGRSTGELFF. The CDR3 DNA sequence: TGTGCCAGCAGTGCCGTGAGCGGGAGAAGCACCGGGGAGCTGTTTTTT.